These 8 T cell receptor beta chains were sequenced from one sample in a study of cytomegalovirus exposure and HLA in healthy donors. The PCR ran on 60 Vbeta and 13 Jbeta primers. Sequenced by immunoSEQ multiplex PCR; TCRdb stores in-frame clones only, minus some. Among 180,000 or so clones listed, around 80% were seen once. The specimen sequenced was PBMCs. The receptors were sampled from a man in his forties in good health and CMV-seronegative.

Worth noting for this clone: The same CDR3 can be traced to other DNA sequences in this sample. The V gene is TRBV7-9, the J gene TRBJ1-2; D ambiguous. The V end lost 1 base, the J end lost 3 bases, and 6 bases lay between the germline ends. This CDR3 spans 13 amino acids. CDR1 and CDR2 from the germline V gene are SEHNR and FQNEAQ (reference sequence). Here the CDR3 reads CASSLVRDYGYTF. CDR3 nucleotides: TGTGCCAGCAGCTTAGTCCGTGACTATGGCTACACCTTC.

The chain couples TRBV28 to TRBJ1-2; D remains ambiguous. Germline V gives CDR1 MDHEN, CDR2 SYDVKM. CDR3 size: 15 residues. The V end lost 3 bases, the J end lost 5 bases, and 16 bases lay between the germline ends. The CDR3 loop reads CASSLPVGGRYGYTF. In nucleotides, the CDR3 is TGTGCCAGCAGTTTGCCGGTGGGAGGGAGGTATGGCTACACCTTC.

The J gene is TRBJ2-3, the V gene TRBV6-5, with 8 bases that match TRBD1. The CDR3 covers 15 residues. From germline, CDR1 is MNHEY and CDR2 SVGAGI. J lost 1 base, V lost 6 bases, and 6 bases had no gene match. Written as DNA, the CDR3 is TGTGCCAGCAGCCCTCGGACAGGGCGCACAGATACGCAGTATTTT. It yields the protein CASSPRTGRTDTQYF.

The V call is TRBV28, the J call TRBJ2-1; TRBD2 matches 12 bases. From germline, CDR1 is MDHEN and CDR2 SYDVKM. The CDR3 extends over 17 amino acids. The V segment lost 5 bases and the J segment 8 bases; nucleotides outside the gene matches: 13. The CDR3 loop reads CASSIPALAGGGYEQFF. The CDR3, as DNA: TGTGCCAGCAGTATCCCCGCGCTAGCGGGAGGGGGGTATGAGCAGTTCTTC.

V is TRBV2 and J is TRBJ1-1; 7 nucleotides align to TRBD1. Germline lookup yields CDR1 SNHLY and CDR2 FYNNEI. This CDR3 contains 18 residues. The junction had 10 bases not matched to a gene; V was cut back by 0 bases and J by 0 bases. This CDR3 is CASSEAGPGQQLNTEAFF. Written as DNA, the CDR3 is TGTGCCAGCAGTGAAGCGGGACCGGGACAGCAACTGAACACTGAAGCTTTCTTT.

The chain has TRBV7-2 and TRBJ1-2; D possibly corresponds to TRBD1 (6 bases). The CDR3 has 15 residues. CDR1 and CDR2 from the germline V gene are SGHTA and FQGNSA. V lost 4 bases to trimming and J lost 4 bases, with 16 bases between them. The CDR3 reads CASSSQPGHSYGYTF. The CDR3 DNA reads TGTGCCAGCAGCTCCCAACCGGGACACAGCTATGGCTACACCTTC.

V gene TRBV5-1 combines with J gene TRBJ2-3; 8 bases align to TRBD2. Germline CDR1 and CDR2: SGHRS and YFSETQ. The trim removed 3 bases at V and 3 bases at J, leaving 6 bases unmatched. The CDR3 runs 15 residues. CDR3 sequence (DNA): TGCGCCAGCAGCTCCGGGGGGGCCGGGACAGATACGCAGTATTTT. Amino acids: CASSSGGAGTDTQYF. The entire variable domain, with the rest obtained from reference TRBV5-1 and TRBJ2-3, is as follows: KAGVTQTPRYLIKTRGQQVTLSCSPISGHRSVSWYQQTPGQGLQFLFEYFSETQRNKGNFPGRFSGRQFSNSRSEMNVSTLELGDSALYLCASSSGGAGTDTQYFGPGTRLTVL.

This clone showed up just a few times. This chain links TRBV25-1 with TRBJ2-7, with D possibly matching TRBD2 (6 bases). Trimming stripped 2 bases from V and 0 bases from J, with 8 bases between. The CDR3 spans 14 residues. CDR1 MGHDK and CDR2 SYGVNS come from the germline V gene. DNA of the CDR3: TGTGCCAGCAGTGAAGGGGGGAGCTCCTACGAGCAGTACTTC. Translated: CASSEGGSSYEQYF.